One and the same sample provided the 20 T cell receptor beta chains below, sequenced in a study of memory CD4+ T cells and cytomegalovirus serostatus. Single viable CD3+CD4+CD8-CD45RO+ cells were sorted as the memory CD4+ T cells. Clones were read by immunoSEQ multiplex PCR, and TCRdb kept only the in-frame ones, dropping some. The repertoire has about 52,000 clones, around 80% of them found once; the top ten carry about 1.5%. Sequences were obtained from memory CD4+ T cells from blood. Every receptor here comes from an adult in good health and CMV-seropositive.

Concerning this clone itself: The sample has other DNA sequences that encode this CDR3 too. This chain joins TRBV5-4 and TRBJ2-3; TRBD2 matches at 8 bases. In germline, CDR1 is SGHNT, CDR2 YYREEE (reference sequence). Unmatched junction bases numbered 1, after V lost 0 bases and J lost 1 base. The CDR3 has 15 amino acids. The CDR3 protein is CASSLVGGGTDTQYF. The CDR3 region has the DNA TGTGCCAGCAGCTTGGTCGGGGGGGGCACAGATACGCAGTATTTT.

The rearrangement joins TRBV15 to TRBJ1-1; 9 bases fit TRBD1. The CDR3 length is 13 residues. Germline CDR1 and CDR2: LNHNV and YYDKDF (reference sequence). The V segment lost 0 bases and the J segment 10 bases; nucleotides outside the gene matches: 3. CDR3 sequence reads: CATSRDQTGGAFF. CDR3 coding DNA: TGTGCCACCAGCAGAGATCAGACAGGGGGAGCTTTCTTT.

This clone was seen only a few times. This rearrangement joins TRBV29-1 to TRBJ1-1; weak D call: TRBD1 (5 bases). This CDR3 is built from 14 residues. Trimming left V 6 bases short and J 0 bases short, with 14 bases between. Germline values: CDR1 SQVTM, CDR2 ANQGSEA. CDR3 sequence: CSVRPGHLNTEAFF. DNA of the CDR3: TGCAGCGTCCGGCCTGGACATCTGAACACTGAAGCTTTCTTT.

J is TRBJ1-1 and V is TRBV30; D gene ambiguous. Germline lookup yields CDR1 GTSNPN and CDR2 SVGIG (reference sequence). Trimming pared 2 bases from V and 5 bases from J, leaving 15 bases between. The CDR3 covers 14 residues. The CDR3 DNA follows: TGTGCCTGGAGTATGGACGGAGGCTTAACTGAAGCTTTCTTT. Amino acids: CAWSMDGGLTEAFF.

The chain combines TRBV27 with TRBJ1-6, with D tentatively TRBD1 (5 bases). Trimming pared 2 bases from V and 7 bases from J, leaving 6 bases between. Germline CDR1 reads MNHEY; CDR2 reads SMNVEV (reference sequence). This CDR3 contains 13 residues. In DNA form, the CDR3 reads TGTGCCAGCAGTTTAGGGGGGAATTCACCCCTCCACTTT. Its protein is CASSLGGNSPLHF.

A few counts support this clone. The V call is TRBV6-1, the J call TRBJ2-3, with D tentatively TRBD1 (6 bases). Germline CDR1 MNHNS, CDR2 SASEGT. The CDR3 extends over 20 amino acids. Trimming took off 2 bases at V and 5 bases at J, with 29 bases between the two ends. CDR3 nucleotides: TGTGCCAGCAGTGAACGATCCAGGGTTGTAGGGCAGGGGTACGGAGATACGCAGTATTTT. Its translation: CASSERSRVVGQGYGDTQYF.

V gene TRBV7-9 combines with J gene TRBJ1-5; no definite D call. This CDR3 contains 13 residues. From germline, CDR1 is SEHNR and CDR2 FQNEAQ (reference sequence). V dropped 4 bases and J dropped 5 bases, with 9 bases sitting between them. The CDR3 reads CASSSLSDQPQHF. CDR3 nucleotide sequence: TGTGCCAGCAGCTCCCTATCGGATCAGCCCCAGCATTTT.

The rearrangement links TRBV2 to TRBJ2-3, with TRBD2 matching over 12 bases. Looked up from germline, CDR1 is SNHLY and CDR2 is FYNNEI. The junction had 5 bases not matched to a gene; V was cut back by 8 bases and J by 2 bases. The CDR3 spans 15 residues. The DNA of the CDR3 is TGTGCCAGCTCTGGGACTAGCGGGTACACAGATACGCAGTATTTT. Its protein product is CASSGTSGYTDTQYF.

This clone was seen just once. The rearrangement joins TRBV28 to TRBJ1-2; D is perhaps TRBD1 (5 bases). Looked up from germline, CDR1 is MDHEN and CDR2 is SYDVKM. Trimming cost V 4 bases and J 9 bases, with 18 bases left between them. The CDR3 runs 14 residues. CDR3 in amino acids: CASSSSNDSGRYTF. The CDR3 region has the DNA TGTGCCAGCAGTTCGTCGAATGACAGCGGCCGCTACACCTTC.

This clone was counted between two and nine times. The CDR3 here is CASISASRVTNEKLFF. CDR3 DNA sequence: TGTGCCAGCATTTCGGCGAGCAGGGTAACTAATGAAAAACTGTTTTTT. V usage is TRBV28 and J usage is TRBJ1-4; TRBD1 is a possible D gene (5 bases). The V end was cut by 7 bases, the J end by 1 base, with 16 bases between. The V gene's germline CDR1 is MDHEN and CDR2 SYDVKM. The CDR3 is 16 amino acids.

The rearrangement uses TRBV15 and TRBJ2-7, with a weak D call TRBD2 (5 bases). Trimming removed 1 base from V and 0 bases from J, with 7 bases in between. CDR1 LNHNV and CDR2 YYDKDF come from the germline V gene (reference sequence). The CDR3 totals 14 residues. The CDR3 reads CATSRAGGSYEQYF. In nucleotides, the CDR3 is TGTGCCACCAGCAGAGCTGGAGGCTCCTACGAGCAGTACTTC.

The chain couples TRBV4-3 to TRBJ1-2, with 10 nucleotides matching TRBD1. The V gene's germline CDR1 is LGHNA and CDR2 YSLEER. J lost 4 bases, V lost 4 bases, and 12 bases had no gene match. The CDR3 spans 17 residues. CDR3 nucleotide sequence: TGCGCCAGCAGCCCCAAAAGCGGGGACAGGGGACCCTATGGCTACACCTTC. It codes for CASSPKSGDRGPYGYTF.

CDR3 sequence reads: CASRPTGAHGYTF. CDR3 DNA sequence: TGTGCCAGCAGGCCGACAGGGGCACATGGCTACACCTTC. The chain couples TRBV6-4 to TRBJ1-2, with TRBD1 matching over 8 bases. The V gene end was trimmed by 6 bases and the J gene end by 6 bases; junction bases not matched to a gene: 6. Germline values: CDR1 MRHNA, CDR2 SNTAGT. The CDR3 runs to 13 residues.

The chain employs TRBV7-2 and TRBJ2-7, with 15 bases lining up with TRBD2. Germline V gene data show CDR1 as SGHTA and CDR2 as FQGNSA. With 2 bases clipped from V and 2 bases from J, the junction kept 7 bases outside the gene matches. The CDR3 loop spans 18 amino acids. The CDR3: CASSLPGTSGGPAYEQYF. As DNA, the CDR3 is TGTGCCAGCAGCTTACCCGGGACTAGCGGGGGGCCCGCCTACGAGCAGTACTTC.

This rearrangement joins TRBV5-1 to TRBJ2-1; 11 nucleotides align to TRBD2. CDR1 SGHRS and CDR2 YFSETQ come from the germline V gene. V dropped 0 bases and J dropped 2; count of bases not matched to a gene: 4. This CDR3 contains 17 residues. The CDR3 DNA follows: TGCGCCAGCAGCTTGGTGGCTAGCGGGAGGCCCTACAATGAGCAGTTCTTC. Protein sequence: CASSLVASGRPYNEQFF.

The genes are TRBV4-1 and TRBJ2-3, with D uncertain. V lost 1 base to trimming and J lost 5 bases, with 7 bases between them. Germline values: CDR1 MGHRA, CDR2 YSYEKL. The CDR3 is made up of 13 amino acids. The DNA for the CDR3 is TGCGCCAGCAGCCAAGTCCCAGAAGATACGCAGTATTTT. Protein sequence: CASSQVPEDTQYF.

This rearrangement joins TRBV9 to TRBJ1-5; a possible D gene is TRBD1 (6 bases). V was cut by 0 bases and J by 3 bases, with 10 bases left in between. Looked up from germline, CDR1 is SGDLS and CDR2 is YYNGEE. The CDR3 has 15 residues. The CDR3 loop is CASSVATGFNQPQHF. DNA of the CDR3: TGTGCCAGCAGCGTAGCGACAGGTTTCAATCAGCCCCAGCATTTT.

The chain combines TRBV7-9 with TRBJ2-1; D possibly uses TRBD1 or TRBD2 (6 bases each). This CDR3 comprises 14 residues. Deletions cut 2 bases from V and 5 bases from J, with 10 bases between. Germline V gives CDR1 SEHNR, CDR2 FQNEAQ (reference sequence). The CDR3 spells CASSLRGRHNEQFF. The DNA of the CDR3 is TGTGCCAGCAGCTTAAGGGGGAGGCACAATGAGCAGTTCTTC.

The chain combines TRBV28 with TRBJ2-4; maybe TRBD2 (6 bases). Germline V gene lookup returns CDR1 MDHEN and CDR2 SYDVKM. The length of the CDR3 is 14 residues. With 5 bases removed from V and 6 bases from J, the gap between germline ends came to 14 bases. The CDR3 DNA reads TGTGCCAGCAGTAAGGCCCTCGGGGGAAACATTCAGTACTTC. This encodes CASSKALGGNIQYF.

This clone was observed a few times. The sample contains more than one DNA sequence encoding this CDR3. The gene calls are TRBV28 and TRBJ2-5, with D perhaps given as TRBD1 or TRBD2 (5 bases each). The CDR3 runs 14 residues. The ends were cut back, 2 bases at V and 5 bases at J, with 12 bases in the middle. Germline lookup yields CDR1 MDHEN and CDR2 SYDVKM. Here the CDR3 DNA reads TGTGCCAGCAGTTTAGGGGGACCCCAGGAGACCCAGTACTTC. It encodes CASSLGGPQETQYF.